The clone carrying this TCR beta chain was found many times. An oligo carrying a UMI was ligated to the cDNA 3' end. The first PCR ran roughly 4 cycles with an equimolar RC1.1 and RC1.2 beta primer mix. MiXCR was run by TCRdb on the UMI-ligation and nested PCR reads, yielding one entry per CDR3 protein. The sample has around 56,000 distinct CDR3 sequences; around 12% are singletons. The sample originates from a study of quantifying T cell responses using KT2 cells. Study summary: RNA was reverse transcribed with TCR alpha and beta constant-region primers. The T4 ligation step was estimated to exceed 8.5% efficiency under optimum conditions. A predetermined fluorescence threshold ended the second PCR, run as a qPCR.

Known numbers of the T cell clone KT2 were added to PBMC. Material for sequencing was PBMCs spiked with cells of the T cell clone KT2. The receptor was derived from a human donor.

The CDR3 bases are TGTGCCAGCAGCTTGGGGGACACCGGGGAGCTGTTTTTT. Protein: CASSLGDTGELFF. The V gene is TRBV5-5, the J gene TRBJ2-2; D is ambiguous. In germline, CDR1 is SGHKS, CDR2 YYEKEE (reference sequence). The CDR3 loop spans 13 amino acids. V gave up 0 bases and J gave up 3 bases, with 3 bases separating them.